There are a few counts of the clone carrying this TCR beta chain. Its cognate antigen is unknown. The data are from a study of identical twins. Study-wide results and limits: The models gave estimates that fell short of the out-of-frame TCR alpha sharing seen in monozygotic twins. Those out-of-frame alpha sequences shared by twins showed an excess of low generation probability. The same donors were not followed; conclusions instead depended on cross-sectional statistical analysis. With abundant cord blood beta clonotypes, insertions were fewer; memory repertoires showed no such pattern.

A single record per CDR3 protein comes from TCRdb applying MiXCR to the 5' RACE reads. The sample has 450,000 to 650,000 distinct CDR3 sequences; approximately 10% are singletons. This CDR3 is built from 13 residues. CDR1 MNHEY and CDR2 SVGEGT come from the germline V gene. The ends were cut back, 6 bases at V and 3 bases at J, with 8 bases in the middle. The sample also formed part of further work on yellow fever vaccine responses in identical twins.

The chain is built from TRBV6-2 or TRBV6-3 and TRBJ2-2; TRBD1 is a possible D gene (6 bases). This TCR was sampled from a woman between 18 and 29 years old in good health. What was sequenced was PBMCs. The CDR3, as DNA: TGTGCCAGCAGATACAGGGACACCGGGGAGCTGTTTTTT. Translated, it gives CASRYRDTGELFF.